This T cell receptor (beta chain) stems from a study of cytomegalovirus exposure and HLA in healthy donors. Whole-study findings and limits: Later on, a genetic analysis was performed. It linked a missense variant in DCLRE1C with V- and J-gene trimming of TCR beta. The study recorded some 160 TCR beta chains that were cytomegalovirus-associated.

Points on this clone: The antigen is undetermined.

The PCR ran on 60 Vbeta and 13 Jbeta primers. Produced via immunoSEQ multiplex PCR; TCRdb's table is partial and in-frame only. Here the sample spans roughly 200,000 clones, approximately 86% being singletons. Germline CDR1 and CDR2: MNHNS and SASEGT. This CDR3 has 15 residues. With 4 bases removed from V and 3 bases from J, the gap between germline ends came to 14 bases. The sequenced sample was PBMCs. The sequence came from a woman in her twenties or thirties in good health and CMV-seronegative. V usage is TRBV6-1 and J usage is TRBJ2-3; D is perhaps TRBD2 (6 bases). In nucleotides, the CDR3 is TGTGCCAGCAGTGTGGGGGGAGACGGGACAGATACGCAGTATTTT. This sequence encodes CASSVGGDGTDTQYF.